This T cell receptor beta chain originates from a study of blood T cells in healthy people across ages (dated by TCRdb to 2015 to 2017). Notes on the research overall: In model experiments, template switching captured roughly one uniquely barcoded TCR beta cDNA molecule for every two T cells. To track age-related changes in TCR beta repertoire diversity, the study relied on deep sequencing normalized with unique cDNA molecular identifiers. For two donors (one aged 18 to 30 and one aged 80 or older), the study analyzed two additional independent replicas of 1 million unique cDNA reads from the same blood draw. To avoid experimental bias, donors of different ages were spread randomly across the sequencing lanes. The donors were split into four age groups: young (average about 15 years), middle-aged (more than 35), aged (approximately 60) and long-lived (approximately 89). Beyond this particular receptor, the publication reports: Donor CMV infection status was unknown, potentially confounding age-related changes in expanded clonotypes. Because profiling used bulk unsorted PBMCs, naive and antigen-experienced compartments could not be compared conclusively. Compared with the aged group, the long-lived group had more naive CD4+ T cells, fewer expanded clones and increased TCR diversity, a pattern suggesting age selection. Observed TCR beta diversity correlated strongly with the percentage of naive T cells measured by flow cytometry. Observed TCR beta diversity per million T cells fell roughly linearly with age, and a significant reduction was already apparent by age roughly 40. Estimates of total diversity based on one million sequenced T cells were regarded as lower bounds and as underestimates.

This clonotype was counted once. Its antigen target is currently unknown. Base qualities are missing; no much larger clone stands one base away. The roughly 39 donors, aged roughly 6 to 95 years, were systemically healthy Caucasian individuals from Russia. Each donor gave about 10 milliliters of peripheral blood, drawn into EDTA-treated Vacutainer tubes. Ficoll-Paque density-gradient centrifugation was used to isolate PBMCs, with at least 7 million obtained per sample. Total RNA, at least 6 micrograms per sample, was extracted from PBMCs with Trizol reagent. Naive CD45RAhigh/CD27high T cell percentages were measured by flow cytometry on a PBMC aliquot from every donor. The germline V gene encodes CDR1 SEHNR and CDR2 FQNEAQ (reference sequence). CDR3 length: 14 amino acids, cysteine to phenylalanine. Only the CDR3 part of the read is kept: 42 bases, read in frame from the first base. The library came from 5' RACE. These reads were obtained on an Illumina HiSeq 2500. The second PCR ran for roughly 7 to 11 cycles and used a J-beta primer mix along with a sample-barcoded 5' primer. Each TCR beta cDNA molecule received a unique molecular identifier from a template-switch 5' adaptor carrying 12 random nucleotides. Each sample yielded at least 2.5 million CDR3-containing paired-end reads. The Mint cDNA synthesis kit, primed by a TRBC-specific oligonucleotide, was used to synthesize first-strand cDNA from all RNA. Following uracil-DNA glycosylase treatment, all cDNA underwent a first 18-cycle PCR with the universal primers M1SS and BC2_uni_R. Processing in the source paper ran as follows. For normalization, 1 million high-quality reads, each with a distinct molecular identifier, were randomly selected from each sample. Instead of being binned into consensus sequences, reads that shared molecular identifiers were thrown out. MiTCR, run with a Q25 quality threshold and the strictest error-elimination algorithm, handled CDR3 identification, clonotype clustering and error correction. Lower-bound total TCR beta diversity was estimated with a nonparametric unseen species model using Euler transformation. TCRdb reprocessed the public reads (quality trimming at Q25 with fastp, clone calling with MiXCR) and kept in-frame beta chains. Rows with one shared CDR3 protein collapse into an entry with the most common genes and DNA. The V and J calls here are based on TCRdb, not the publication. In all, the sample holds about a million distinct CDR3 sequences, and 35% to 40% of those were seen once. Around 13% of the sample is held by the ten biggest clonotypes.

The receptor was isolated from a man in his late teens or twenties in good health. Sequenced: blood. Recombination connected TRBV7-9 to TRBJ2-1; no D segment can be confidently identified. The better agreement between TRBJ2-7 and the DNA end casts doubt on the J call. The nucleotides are TGTGCCAGCAGCGTAGTGAGGACCTACAATGAGCAGTACTTC. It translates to CASSVVRTYNEQYF.